This T cell receptor (beta chain) stems from a study of patients and donors after allogeneic stem cell transplantation. TCRdb called the RT-PCR reads again in MiXCR, with one record for every CDR3 protein. The repertoire holds some 960,000 distinct CDR3 sequences, with roughly 17% as singletons. This clonotype was observed many times. Germline V gene data show CDR1 as LNHNV and CDR2 as YYDKDF (reference sequence). The CDR3 extends over 17 amino acids. Trimming took off 2 bases at V and 0 bases at J, with 14 bases between the two ends. The material sequenced was blood, either unsorted or a sorted T cell fraction (not recorded which). The sequence derives from a human donor who was either an allogeneic HSCT recipient or a stem cell or donor lymphocyte infusion donor (not recorded which). It is not recorded whose cells these are; they may come from a transplant donor. The rearrangement joins TRBV15 to TRBJ2-1, with D unclear. The CDR3 protein is CATSRSSLISSYNEQFF. For the CDR3, the DNA is TGTGCCACCAGCAGATCTTCCTTGATAAGCTCCTACAATGAGCAGTTCTTC.